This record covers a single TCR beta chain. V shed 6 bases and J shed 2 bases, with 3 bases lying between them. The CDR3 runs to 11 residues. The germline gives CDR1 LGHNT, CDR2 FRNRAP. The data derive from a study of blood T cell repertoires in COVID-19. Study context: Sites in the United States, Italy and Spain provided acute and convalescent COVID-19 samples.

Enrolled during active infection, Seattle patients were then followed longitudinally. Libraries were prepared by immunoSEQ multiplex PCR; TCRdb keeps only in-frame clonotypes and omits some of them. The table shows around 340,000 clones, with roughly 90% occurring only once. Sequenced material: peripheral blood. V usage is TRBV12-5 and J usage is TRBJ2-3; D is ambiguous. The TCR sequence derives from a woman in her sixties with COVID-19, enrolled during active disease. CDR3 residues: CASGHTDTQYF. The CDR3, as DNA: TGTGCTAGTGGCCACACAGATACGCAGTATTTT.